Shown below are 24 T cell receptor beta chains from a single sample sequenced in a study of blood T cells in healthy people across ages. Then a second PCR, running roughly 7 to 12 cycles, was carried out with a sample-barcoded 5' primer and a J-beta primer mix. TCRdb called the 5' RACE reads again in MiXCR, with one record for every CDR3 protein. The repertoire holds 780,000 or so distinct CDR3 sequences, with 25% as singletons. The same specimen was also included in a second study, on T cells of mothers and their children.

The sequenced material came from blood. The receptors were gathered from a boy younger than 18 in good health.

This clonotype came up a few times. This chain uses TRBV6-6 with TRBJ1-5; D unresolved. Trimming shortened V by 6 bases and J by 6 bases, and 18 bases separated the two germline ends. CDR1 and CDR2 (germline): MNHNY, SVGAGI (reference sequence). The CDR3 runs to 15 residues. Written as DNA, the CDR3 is TGTGCCAGCAGGGCCCGAGGGCTCGAGAGTCAGCCCCAGCATTTT. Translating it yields CASRARGLESQPQHF.

The chain's CDR3 is CASSCLGAALFYGYTF. The CDR3 DNA follows: TGTGCCAGCAGTTGTCTGGGGGCAGCTCTTTTCTATGGCTACACCTTC. The genes are TRBV6-7 and TRBJ1-2, with a possible D match to TRBD1 (6 bases). TRBV6-7 is an open reading frame, and its role is uncertain. With 4 bases removed from V and 4 bases from J, the gap between germline ends came to 19 bases. The CDR3 extends over 16 amino acids.

The CDR3 loop is CASSVEPLSEKLFF. Here the CDR3 DNA reads TGTGCCAGCAGCGTGGAGCCCCTTAGTGAAAAACTGTTTTTT. The chain links TRBV5-6 to TRBJ1-4; no reliable D call. Trimming stripped 4 bases from V and 7 bases from J, with 14 bases between. The CDR3 length is 14 residues. The germline V gene encodes CDR1 SGHDT and CDR2 YYEEEE.

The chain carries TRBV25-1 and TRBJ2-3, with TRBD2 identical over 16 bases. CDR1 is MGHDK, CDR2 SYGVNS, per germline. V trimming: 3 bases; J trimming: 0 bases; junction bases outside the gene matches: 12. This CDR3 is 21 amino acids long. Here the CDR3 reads CASSDRGTSGRAEDSTDTQYF. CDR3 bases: TGTGCCAGCAGTGATCGGGGGACTAGCGGGAGGGCCGAGGATAGCACAGATACGCAGTATTTT.

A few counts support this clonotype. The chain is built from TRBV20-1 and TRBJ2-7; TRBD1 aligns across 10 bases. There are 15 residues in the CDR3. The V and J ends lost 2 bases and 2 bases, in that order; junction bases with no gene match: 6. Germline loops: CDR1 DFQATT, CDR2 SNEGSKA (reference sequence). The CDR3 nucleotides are TGCAGTGCTAGACGGGACAGGGGTGAAACCTACGAGCAGTACTTC. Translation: CSARRDRGETYEQYF.

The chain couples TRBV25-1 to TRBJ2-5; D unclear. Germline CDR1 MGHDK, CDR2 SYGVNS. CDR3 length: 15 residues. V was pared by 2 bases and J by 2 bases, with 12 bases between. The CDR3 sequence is CASSEMRSIQETQYF. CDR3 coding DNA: TGTGCCAGCAGTGAAATGCGCAGCATACAAGAGACCCAGTACTTC.

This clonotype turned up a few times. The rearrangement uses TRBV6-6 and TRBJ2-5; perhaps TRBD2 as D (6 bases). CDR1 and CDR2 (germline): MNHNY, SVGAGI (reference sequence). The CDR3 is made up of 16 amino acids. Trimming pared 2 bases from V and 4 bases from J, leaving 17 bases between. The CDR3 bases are TGTGCCAGCAGTTACCGTCTCAGGGAGGATCGAGAGACCCAGTACTTC. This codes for CASSYRLREDRETQYF.

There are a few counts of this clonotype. The CDR3 reads CASSFTGTMNTGELFF. The CDR3 coding sequence is TGTGCCAGCAGCTTTACCGGGACAATGAACACCGGGGAGCTGTTTTTT. V and J are TRBV7-3 and TRBJ2-2, with D perhaps TRBD1 (6 bases). From germline, CDR1 is SGHTA and CDR2 FQGTGA. V was trimmed by 3 bases and J by 1 base, leaving 12 bases between them. The CDR3 spans 16 residues. The full variable domain, in which reference TRBV7-3 and TRBJ2-2 provide the parts outside the CDR3, is GAGVSQTPSNKVTEKGKYVELRCDPISGHTALYWYRQSLGQGPEFLIYFQGTGAADDSGLPNDRFFAVRPEGSVSTLKIQRTERGDSAVYLCASSFTGTMNTGELFFGEGSRLTVL.

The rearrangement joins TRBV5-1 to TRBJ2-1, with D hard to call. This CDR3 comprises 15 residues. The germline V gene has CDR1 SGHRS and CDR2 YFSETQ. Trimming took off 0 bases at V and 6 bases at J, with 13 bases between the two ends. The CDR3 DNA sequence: TGCGCCAGCAGCTTGGGGCTGACCCGAATCAATGAGCAGTTCTTC. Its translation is CASSLGLTRINEQFF.

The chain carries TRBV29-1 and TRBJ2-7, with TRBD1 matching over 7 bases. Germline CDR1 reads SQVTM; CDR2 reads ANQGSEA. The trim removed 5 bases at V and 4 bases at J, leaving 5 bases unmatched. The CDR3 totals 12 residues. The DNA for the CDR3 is TGCAGCGTTTTACAGGGGACGTACGAGCAGTACTTC. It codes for CSVLQGTYEQYF.

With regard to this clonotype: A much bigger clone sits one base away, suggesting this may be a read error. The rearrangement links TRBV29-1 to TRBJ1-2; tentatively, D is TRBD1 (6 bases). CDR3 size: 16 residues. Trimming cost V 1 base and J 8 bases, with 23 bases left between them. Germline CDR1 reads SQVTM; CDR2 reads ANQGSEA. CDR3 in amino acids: CSVEGQQGRLTDGYTF. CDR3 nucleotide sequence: TGCAGCGTTGAAGGCCAACAGGGAAGGCTCACGGACGGCTACACCTTC.

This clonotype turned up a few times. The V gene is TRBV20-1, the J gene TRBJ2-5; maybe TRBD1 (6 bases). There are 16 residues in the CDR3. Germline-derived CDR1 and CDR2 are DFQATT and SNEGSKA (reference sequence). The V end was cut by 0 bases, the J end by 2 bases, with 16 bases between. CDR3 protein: CSARDRRQALQETQYF. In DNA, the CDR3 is TGCAGTGCTAGAGATCGGCGACAGGCACTACAAGAGACCCAGTACTTC.

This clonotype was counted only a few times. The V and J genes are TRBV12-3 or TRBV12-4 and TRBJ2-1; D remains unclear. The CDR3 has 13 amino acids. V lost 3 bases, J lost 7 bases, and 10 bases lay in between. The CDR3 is CASSFSTNNEQFF. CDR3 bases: TGTGCCAGCAGTTTTTCGACAAATAATGAGCAGTTCTTC.

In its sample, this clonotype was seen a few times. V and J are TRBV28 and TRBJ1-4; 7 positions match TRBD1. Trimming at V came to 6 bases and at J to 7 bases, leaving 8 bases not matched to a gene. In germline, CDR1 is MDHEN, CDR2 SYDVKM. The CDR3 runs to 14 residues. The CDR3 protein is CASSRQGVAEKLFF. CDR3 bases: TGTGCCAGCAGCCGACAGGGCGTTGCTGAAAAACTGTTTTTT.

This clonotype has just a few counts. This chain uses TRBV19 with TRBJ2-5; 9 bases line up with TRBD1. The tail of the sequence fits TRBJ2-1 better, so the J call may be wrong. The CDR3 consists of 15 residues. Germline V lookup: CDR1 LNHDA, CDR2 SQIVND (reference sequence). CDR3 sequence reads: CASAGQGSTYNEQFF. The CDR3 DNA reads TGTGCCAGTGCAGGACAGGGGTCAACATACAATGAGCAGTTCTTC.

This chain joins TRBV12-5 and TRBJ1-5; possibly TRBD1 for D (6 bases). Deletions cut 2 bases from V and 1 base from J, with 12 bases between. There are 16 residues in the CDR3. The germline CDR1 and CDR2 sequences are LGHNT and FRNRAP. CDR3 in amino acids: CASGLPQGRSNQPQHF. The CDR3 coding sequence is TGTGCTAGTGGTTTGCCACAGGGAAGAAGCAATCAGCCCCAGCATTTT.

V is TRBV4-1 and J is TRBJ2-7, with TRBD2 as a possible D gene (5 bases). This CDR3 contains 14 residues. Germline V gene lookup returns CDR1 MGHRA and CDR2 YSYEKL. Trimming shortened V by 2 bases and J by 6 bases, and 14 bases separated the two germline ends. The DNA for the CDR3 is TGCGCCAGCAGCCAACTACGCCTAGCAGGCGAGCAGTACTTC. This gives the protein CASSQLRLAGEQYF.

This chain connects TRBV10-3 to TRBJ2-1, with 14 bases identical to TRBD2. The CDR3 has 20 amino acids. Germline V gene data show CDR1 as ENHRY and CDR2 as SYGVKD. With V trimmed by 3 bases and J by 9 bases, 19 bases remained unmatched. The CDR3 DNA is TGTGCCATCAGTGATGGGGGACAGGCTCGGACTAGCGGGAGGTCGGGTGAGCAGTTCTTC. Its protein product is CAISDGGQARTSGRSGEQFF.

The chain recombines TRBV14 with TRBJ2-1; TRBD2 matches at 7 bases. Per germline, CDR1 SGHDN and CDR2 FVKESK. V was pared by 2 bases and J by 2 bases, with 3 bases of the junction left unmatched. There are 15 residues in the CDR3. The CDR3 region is CASSQTGGPYNEQFF. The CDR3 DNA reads TGTGCCAGCAGCCAAACGGGGGGTCCCTACAATGAGCAGTTCTTC.

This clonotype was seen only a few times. The CDR3 sequence is CASSPQAGPQETQYF. The CDR3 DNA reads TGTGCCAGCTCACCCCAGGCCGGGCCCCAAGAGACCCAGTACTTC. This chain uses TRBV18 with TRBJ2-5, with unresolved D. The CDR3 is 15 residues long. V was clipped by 3 bases and J by 1 base, with 12 bases between them. CDR1 and CDR2 (germline): KGHSH, LQKENI.

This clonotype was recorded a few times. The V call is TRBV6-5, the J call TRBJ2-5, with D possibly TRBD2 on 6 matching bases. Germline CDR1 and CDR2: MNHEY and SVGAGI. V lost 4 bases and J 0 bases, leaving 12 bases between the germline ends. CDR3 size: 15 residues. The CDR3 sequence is CASSLTLAHQETQYF. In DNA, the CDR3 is TGTGCCAGCAGTTTGACTCTAGCGCACCAAGAGACCCAGTACTTC.

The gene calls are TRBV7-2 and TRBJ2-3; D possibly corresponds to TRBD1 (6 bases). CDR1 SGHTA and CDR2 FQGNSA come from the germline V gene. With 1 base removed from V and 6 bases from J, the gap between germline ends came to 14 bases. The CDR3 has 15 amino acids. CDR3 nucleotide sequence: TGTGCCAGCAGCTTAGTTTTAGGCACAGGGGATACGCAGTATTTT. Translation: CASSLVLGTGDTQYF.

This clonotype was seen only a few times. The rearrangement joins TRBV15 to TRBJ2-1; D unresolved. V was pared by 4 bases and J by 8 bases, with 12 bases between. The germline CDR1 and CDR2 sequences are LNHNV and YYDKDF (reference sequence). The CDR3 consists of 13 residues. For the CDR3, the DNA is TGTGCCACCAGCATAGAACTTACCGATGAGCAGTTCTTC. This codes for CATSIELTDEQFF. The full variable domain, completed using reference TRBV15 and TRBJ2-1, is DAMVIQNPRYQVTQFGKPVTLSCSQTLNHNVMYWYQQKSSQAPKLLFHYYDKDFNNEADTPDNFQSRRPNTSFCFLDIRSPGLGDTAMYLCATSIELTDEQFFGPGTRLTVL.

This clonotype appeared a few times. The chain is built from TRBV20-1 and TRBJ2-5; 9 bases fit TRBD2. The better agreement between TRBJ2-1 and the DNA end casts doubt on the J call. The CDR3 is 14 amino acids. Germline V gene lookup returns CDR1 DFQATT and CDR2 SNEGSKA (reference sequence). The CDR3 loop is CSARDLAGRNEQFF. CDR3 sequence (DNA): TGCAGTGCTAGAGATCTAGCGGGGCGCAATGAGCAGTTCTTC.